This T cell receptor beta chain came from a study of shared clonotypes between healthy human individuals. Produced via immunoSEQ multiplex PCR; TCRdb's table is partial and in-frame only. The top ten clones hold roughly 0.42% of a sample with some 1,600,000 clones, 98% of them seen once. Sequenced material: naive CD4+ T cells sorted from blood. The subset was: CD45RA+ positively selected. The source of this sequence is a man aged 30 to 39 in good health.

This chain's CDR3 is CASNRELNTEAFF. The CDR3 nucleotides read TGTGCCAGTAACAGGGAGCTGAACACTGAAGCTTTCTTT. The genes are TRBV19 and TRBJ1-1; the D gene is possibly TRBD1 (6 bases). Germline CDR1 and CDR2: LNHDA and SQIVND (reference sequence). V was clipped by 7 bases and J by 0 bases, with 9 bases between them. There are 13 residues in the CDR3.